Listed here are 32 T cell receptor beta chains from one sample, sequenced in a study of radiotherapy plus CTLA-4 blockade in lung cancer. Profiled with immunoSEQ multiplex PCR; TCRdb holds only in-frame clones, not every one. The table has about 86,000 clones, around 86% seen once. This specimen was peripheral blood, taken from a patient treated with radiotherapy plus ipilimumab. The receptors were gathered from a human donor with non-small cell lung cancer who had stable disease on radiotherapy plus ipilimumab.

This chain joins TRBV6-5 and TRBJ2-5; 11 bases map to TRBD1. Trimming at V came to 4 bases and at J to 5 bases, leaving 3 bases not matched to a gene. Looked up from germline, CDR1 is MNHEY and CDR2 is SVGAGI. The CDR3 has 14 amino acids. CDR3 coding DNA: TGTGCCAGCAGTTGGACAGGGGGCTACGAGACCCAGTACTTC. Residues: CASSWTGGYETQYF.

The chain is built from TRBV6-1 and TRBJ2-3; D possibly corresponds to TRBD2 (5 bases). The CDR3 covers 15 residues. V was pared by 6 bases and J by 0 bases, with 13 bases between. Germline V lookup: CDR1 MNHNS, CDR2 SASEGT. The CDR3 DNA reads as TGTGCCAGCAGATTCCAAGCGGCTAGCACAGATACGCAGTATTTT. Encoded protein: CASRFQAASTDTQYF.

The rearrangement links TRBV6-6 to TRBJ2-3, with 9 bases that match TRBD2. From germline, CDR1 is MNHNY and CDR2 SVGAGI (reference sequence). The junction had 7 bases not matched to a gene; V was cut back by 7 bases and J by 2 bases. The CDR3 is made up of 15 amino acids. The CDR3 coding sequence is TGTGCCAGCAAAGGCCTAGCGGGAATCACAGATACGCAGTATTTT. This translates into CASKGLAGITDTQYF.

The chain is built from TRBV6-6 and TRBJ2-2; 8 nucleotides line up with TRBD1. Germline V CDR1 and CDR2: MNHNY, SVGAGI (reference sequence). Trimming cost V 7 bases and J 1 base; bases outside gene matches: 8. The CDR3 is made up of 16 amino acids. CDR3 bases: TGTGCCAGCACCCAGAGGACAGGGATGAACACCGGGGAGCTGTTTTTT. Translation: CASTQRTGMNTGELFF.

This chain links TRBV11-2 with TRBJ1-2; D possibly corresponds to TRBD1 (6 bases). The V end was cut by 5 bases, the J end by 4 bases, with 20 bases between. CDR3 length: 16 residues. Germline CDR1 is SGHAT and CDR2 is FQNNGV. DNA for the CDR3: TGTGCCAGCAGCGGGCCGGAGCAGGGAGGGGGCTATGGCTACACCTTC. Translation: CASSGPEQGGGYGYTF.

In its sample, this clone was seen once. The chain combines TRBV9 with TRBJ2-1, with D possibly matching TRBD2 (6 bases). This CDR3 has 16 amino acids. Germline-derived CDR1 and CDR2 are SGDLS and YYNGEE. V was clipped by 0 bases and J by 0 bases, with 10 bases between them. CDR3 residues: CASSVDGGTSYNEQFF. The CDR3 nucleotides read TGTGCCAGCAGCGTAGATGGGGGGACCTCCTACAATGAGCAGTTCTTC.

A note on this clone: Germline and junction disagree at one end, which may indicate a read error. The chain carries TRBV7-2 and TRBJ2-5; a possible D gene is TRBD2 (6 bases). The CDR3 sequence is 13 residues long. Germline-derived CDR1 and CDR2 are SGHTA and FQGNSA. The CDR3 here is CASSLDPGLRRNF. The CDR3 DNA is TGTGCCAGCAGCTTAGACCCGGGACTTAGGCGGAACTTC.

This clone came up a few times. The chain joins TRBV7-9 to TRBJ2-7; D ambiguous. Trimming removed 1 base at V and 2 bases at J, with 9 bases between. The CDR3 sequence is 14 residues long. Germline V gives CDR1 SEHNR, CDR2 FQNEAQ (reference sequence). The CDR3 region has the DNA TGTGCCAGCAGCTTAGACCCAGGCCCCTACGAGCAGTACTTC. The encoded protein is CASSLDPGPYEQYF. The variable domain in full, with the rest retrieved from reference TRBV7-9 and TRBJ2-7, is DTGVSQNPRHKITKRGQNVTFRCDPISEHNRLYWYRQTLGQGPEFLTYFQNEAQLEKSRLLSDRFSAERPKGSFSTLEIQRTEQGDSAMYLCASSLDPGPYEQYFGPGTRLTVT.

J is TRBJ2-7 and V is TRBV5-1; D could derive from TRBD1 or TRBD2 (5 bases each). The CDR3 sequence is 14 residues long. Germline CDR1 is SGHRS and CDR2 is YFSETQ. V shed 3 bases and J shed 7 bases, with 17 bases lying between them. The DNA for the CDR3 is TGCGCCAGCAGCTCCGGGACGGAGGTGGGTGAGCAGTACTTC. It specifies CASSSGTEVGEQYF.

The chain carries TRBV5-4 and TRBJ1-1; D gene ambiguous. Trimming pared 0 bases from V and 2 bases from J, leaving 5 bases between. This CDR3 is built from 13 residues. Germline lookup yields CDR1 SGHNT and CDR2 YYREEE (reference sequence). CDR3 region: CASSLVSNTEAFF. CDR3 DNA: TGTGCCAGCAGCTTGGTGTCTAACACTGAAGCTTTCTTT.

The rearrangement uses TRBV5-4 and TRBJ2-7; tentatively, D is TRBD1 (6 bases). From germline, CDR1 is SGHNT and CDR2 YYREEE (reference sequence). V lost 1 base and J lost 2, with 10 bases in between. The CDR3 contains 14 residues. The CDR3 DNA reads as TGTGCCAGCAGCTTGCTCGGACAGCCCTACGAGCAGTACTTC. This translates into CASSLLGQPYEQYF.

This chain links TRBV19 with TRBJ1-6; maybe TRBD1 (5 bases). This CDR3 spans 17 amino acids. V dropped 2 bases and J dropped 7 bases, with 18 bases sitting between them. Germline V CDR1 and CDR2: LNHDA, SQIVND (reference sequence). CDR3: CASSIPFLGHANSPLHF. CDR3 nucleotides: TGTGCCAGTAGTATACCCTTCCTCGGACACGCGAATTCACCCCTCCACTTT.

V gene TRBV6-6 combines with J gene TRBJ1-6, with TRBD1 matching 7 bases. This CDR3 comprises 15 residues. The trim removed 8 bases at V and 5 bases at J, leaving 9 bases unmatched. Germline lookup yields CDR1 MNHNY and CDR2 SVGAGI (reference sequence). CDR3 DNA: TGTGCCAGCTGGGGGGGGGACAGTGATAATTCACCCCTCCACTTT. Its protein is CASWGGDSDNSPLHF.

This chain uses TRBV9 with TRBJ1-5, with D possibly being TRBD1 (5 bases). The germline CDR1 and CDR2 sequences are SGDLS and YYNGEE. V lost 4 bases and J lost 0, with 11 bases in between. The CDR3 consists of 15 residues. The CDR3 spells CASSFRDYSNQPQHF. DNA of the CDR3: TGTGCCAGCAGCTTCCGGGACTATAGCAATCAGCCCCAGCATTTT.

The chain employs TRBV6-5 and TRBJ2-1; D may be TRBD1 (5 bases). V was pared by 3 bases and J by 10 bases, with 13 bases between. Germline CDR1 reads MNHEY; CDR2 reads SVGAGI. The CDR3 runs to 13 residues. The CDR3 loop reads CASSYSGNGEQFF. The CDR3 DNA reads as TGTGCCAGCAGTTATTCAGGGAACGGCGAGCAGTTCTTC.

This sequence joins TRBV7-9 and TRBJ2-3; 9 positions match TRBD2. Germline V CDR1 and CDR2: SEHNR, FQNEAQ (reference sequence). Trimming at V came to 3 bases and at J to 6 bases, leaving 7 bases not matched to a gene. The CDR3 covers 15 residues. The CDR3 bases are TGTGCCAGCAGCTTGGGGGTAGCGGGGGCCGATACGCAGTATTTT. This encodes CASSLGVAGADTQYF.

V and J are TRBV18 and TRBJ1-5; a possible D gene is TRBD1 (5 bases). CDR3 size: 14 residues. V lost 0 bases and J 6 bases, leaving 9 bases between the germline ends. Germline lookup yields CDR1 KGHSH and CDR2 LQKENI. The CDR3 DNA sequence: TGTGCCAGCTCACCACCCGGGACTTTTCAGCCCCAGCATTTT. Translated: CASSPPGTFQPQHF.

The chain combines TRBV5-4 with TRBJ2-5; unclear D gene. Germline V gene lookup returns CDR1 SGHNT and CDR2 YYREEE (reference sequence). V was trimmed by 1 base and J by 0 bases, leaving 7 bases between them. The CDR3 extends over 14 amino acids. CDR3 sequence: CASSLWSNQETQYF. DNA for the CDR3: TGTGCCAGCAGCTTGTGGTCCAACCAAGAGACCCAGTACTTC.

This chain joins TRBV27 and TRBJ2-2, with TRBD1 matching 7 bases. Trimming removed 6 bases from V and 4 bases from J; junction bases left unmatched: 17. The CDR3 loop spans 18 amino acids. Germline CDR1 is MNHEY and CDR2 is SMNVEV (reference sequence). CDR3: CASSPIPTGEGSTGELFF. CDR3 DNA sequence: TGTGCCAGCAGCCCCATCCCTACAGGGGAAGGTAGCACCGGGGAGCTGTTTTTT.

This chain connects TRBV15 to TRBJ1-5, with D possibly being TRBD1 (6 bases). Trimming left V 5 bases short and J 2 bases short, with 10 bases between. Germline V gene lookup returns CDR1 LNHNV and CDR2 YYDKDF (reference sequence). CDR3 length: 14 residues. The CDR3 DNA reads as TGTGCCACCAGCCAAGGGGGGGGCAATCAGCCCCAGCATTTT. Its protein is CATSQGGGNQPQHF.

This chain connects TRBV5-4 to TRBJ2-2; D gene ambiguous. Germline assignment: CDR1 SGHNT and CDR2 YYREEE (reference sequence). With 1 base removed from V and 1 base from J, the gap between germline ends came to 8 bases. The CDR3 totals 15 residues. The DNA of the CDR3 is TGTGCCAGCAGCTTGAGTACAAAGAACACCGGGGAGCTGTTTTTT. Amino acid sequence: CASSLSTKNTGELFF.

The chain combines TRBV7-8 with TRBJ2-1; 11 bases fit TRBD2. V lost 1 base, J lost 2 bases, and 7 bases stayed unmatched. CDR3 length equals 18 residues. Germline assignment: CDR1 SGHVS and CDR2 FQNEAQ. This chain's CDR3 is CASSLETSGAIAYNEQFF. The CDR3 bases are TGTGCCAGCAGCTTAGAGACTAGCGGGGCGATCGCCTACAATGAGCAGTTCTTC.

A few counts support this clone. The V call is TRBV10-3, the J call TRBJ2-1; D gene unclear. V was cut by 10 bases and J by 1 base, with 5 bases left in between. The CDR3 consists of 11 residues. Germline V gene data show CDR1 as ENHRY and CDR2 as SYGVKD. CDR3 nucleotide sequence: TGTGCCACTGGGTCCTACAATGAGCAGTTCTTC. Protein sequence: CATGSYNEQFF.

CDR3 sequence: CASSLGGLLYNEQFF. The CDR3 bases are TGTGCCAGCAGTTTAGGGGGTCTTTTATACAATGAGCAGTTCTTC. The J gene is TRBJ2-1, the V gene TRBV27; D may be TRBD1 or TRBD2 (5 bases each). The CDR3 is 15 residues long. The V end was cut by 2 bases, the J end by 4 bases, with 12 bases between. CDR1 is MNHEY, CDR2 SMNVEV, per germline (reference sequence).

The chain combines TRBV5-1 with TRBJ2-3; TRBD2 matches at 7 bases. Germline V lookup: CDR1 SGHRS, CDR2 YFSETQ. The CDR3 covers 15 residues. V was pared by 6 bases and J by 6 bases, with 13 bases of the junction left unmatched. Here the CDR3 DNA reads TGCGCCAGCACCATCGGAGGGAGGGCCTCGGATACGCAGTATTTT. As protein: CASTIGGRASDTQYF.

J is TRBJ1-1 and V is TRBV7-8; D is ambiguous. This CDR3 has 12 residues. The V and J ends lost 5 bases and 10 bases respectively, with 14 bases between them. Germline V gives CDR1 SGHVS, CDR2 FQNEAQ. CDR3 sequence (DNA): TGTGCCAGCAGCCGGGATCAACTAGCAGCTTTCTTT. As protein: CASSRDQLAAFF.

The J gene is TRBJ2-3, the V gene TRBV6-4; D remains ambiguous. The germline V and J ends were trimmed by 4 bases and 5 bases, with 10 bases remaining between them. This CDR3 comprises 13 residues. Germline V gene sequence: CDR1 MRHNA, CDR2 SNTAGT. CDR3 in amino acids: CASSGGPEDTQYF. CDR3 nucleotide sequence: TGTGCCAGCAGTGGTGGACCCGAAGATACGCAGTATTTT.

The rearrangement joins TRBV5-1 to TRBJ1-5, with D possibly being TRBD1 (5 bases). The CDR3 extends over 14 amino acids. Germline assignment: CDR1 SGHRS and CDR2 YFSETQ. Trimming removed 1 base at V and 5 bases at J, with 10 bases between. The CDR3 here is CASSLWGGYQPQHF. The CDR3 coding sequence is TGCGCCAGCAGCTTGTGGGGCGGATATCAGCCCCAGCATTTT.

This chain joins TRBV19 and TRBJ2-3; 9 bases match TRBD1. The ends lost 4 bases at V and 4 bases at J; junction bases unmatched: 6. The CDR3 consists of 15 residues. Germline values: CDR1 LNHDA, CDR2 SQIVND (reference sequence). The chain's CDR3 is CASSTRDRDPDTQYF. The CDR3, as DNA: TGTGCCAGTAGTACTCGGGACAGGGACCCAGATACGCAGTATTTT.

The CDR3 nucleotides are TGTGCCAGCAGTGAAGCCGAGGTCCCGTTAGTACCGTCCTACAATGAGCAGTTCTTC. Amino acids: CASSEAEVPLVPSYNEQFF. The chain recombines TRBV6-1 with TRBJ2-1, with D unclear. The ends were cut back, 0 bases at V and 1 base at J, with 19 bases in the middle. The CDR3 sequence is 19 residues long. CDR1 and CDR2 (germline): MNHNS, SASEGT.

The chain uses TRBV10-1 and TRBJ2-3, with 7 bases aligning to TRBD1. After removal of 6 bases from V and 5 bases from J, the junction contained 11 bases not matched to a gene. This CDR3 contains 15 residues. CDR1 and CDR2 from the germline V gene are WNHNN and SYGVQD (reference sequence). DNA of the CDR3: TGCGCCAGCAGCTGGGACAGAAAAGAGGGAGATACGCAGTATTTT. Translating gives CASSWDRKEGDTQYF.

The chain joins TRBV27 to TRBJ2-2; D ambiguous. The germline V gene has CDR1 MNHEY and CDR2 SMNVEV (reference sequence). CDR3 length equals 15 residues. The ends were cut back, 3 bases at V and 4 bases at J, with 12 bases in the middle. CDR3 nucleotides: TGTGCCAGCAGTTTTGGGCGTGGGCTCACCGGGGAGCTGTTTTTT. It encodes CASSFGRGLTGELFF.